One sample yielded the 2 T cell receptor beta chains listed below, sequenced in a study of vaccination and CD4 T cells after COVID-19. Treatment specified: approximately nine-day PBMC culture with coronavirus spike peptide pools or control peptides (ViraFEST assay). Cultured CD4+ T-cell DNA underwent Oncomine TCR Beta short-read sequencing. MiXCR, run by TCRdb on the PCR reads, gives a single entry per CDR3 protein. Of fewer than 25,000 distinct CDR3 sequences in the sample, approximately 48% were seen once. Antigens of these TCRs are unknown. Source material: CD4+ T cells from blood, cultured in vitro. The receptors here all came from a human donor who had recovered from COVID-19.

The chain joins TRBV7-3 to TRBJ2-1, with D tentatively TRBD1 (5 bases). V was pared by 1 base and J by 0 bases, with 10 bases between. Germline-derived CDR1 and CDR2 are SGHTA and FQGTGA. The CDR3 extends over 16 amino acids. The CDR3 DNA is TGTGCCAGCAGCTTAATAGGGGCGAGCTCCTACAATGAGCAGTTCTTC. The encoded protein is CASSLIGASSYNEQFF.

The chain carries TRBV7-8 and TRBJ1-5, with D uncertain. Germline V CDR1 and CDR2: SGHVS, FQNEAQ. Trimming took off 0 bases at V and 5 bases at J, with 8 bases between the two ends. The CDR3 length is 14 residues. The CDR3 bases are TGTGCCAGCAGCTTAGCTGGGTCTCATCAGCCCCAGCATTTT. It encodes CASSLAGSHQPQHF.